Listed here are 16 T cell receptor beta chains from one sample, sequenced in a study of CD8+ T cells in alopecia areata (dated by TCRdb to the late 2010s). Library preparation employed the immunoSEQ multiplex PCR assay. For TCR sequencing, RNA was extracted from every sample and reverse transcribed into cDNA to serve as template. TCRdb carries this immuneACCESS record with in-frame sequences only. Its versions omit some clonotypes, under half of them owing to an unresolved V gene in the studies checked, with the rest unexplained. In all, the sample holds some 110,000 clones, and roughly two thirds of those were seen once. Together, the top ten hold 2.5% to 3% of the sample. Sequenced: CD4+ T cells sorted from blood. These receptors were collected from a human donor in good health.

V and J are TRBV7-9 and TRBJ2-3; 7 nucleotides align to TRBD2. The CDR3 sequence is 13 residues long. Germline loops: CDR1 SEHNR, CDR2 FQNEAQ (reference sequence). The V and J ends lost 3 bases and 6 bases, in that order; junction bases with no gene match: 3. The CDR3 protein is CASSFRGGDTQYF. DNA of the CDR3: TGTGCCAGCAGCTTTCGGGGAGGGGATACGCAGTATTTT.

This clone was detected a few times. The J gene is TRBJ1-6, the V gene TRBV4-1; 10 positions match TRBD1. Germline CDR1 MGHRA, CDR2 YSYEKL. J lost 10 bases, V lost 1 base, and 7 bases had no gene match. The CDR3 sequence is 16 residues long. In DNA, the CDR3 is TGCGCCAGCAGCCAAGGGGGACAGGGGCCTGAATCACCCCTCCACTTT. Translated: CASSQGGQGPESPLHF.

The chain has TRBV29-1 and TRBJ2-2; the D gene is possibly TRBD1 (5 bases). With 4 bases removed from V and 7 bases from J, the gap between germline ends came to 7 bases. The CDR3 extends over 11 amino acids. Germline CDR1 reads SQVTM; CDR2 reads ANQGSEA. DNA for the CDR3: TGCAGCGTTGCTAGGGGCGGGGAGCTGTTTTTT. Protein sequence: CSVARGGELFF.

This chain joins TRBV29-1 and TRBJ2-7; 9 nucleotides agree with TRBD1. CDR3 length equals 13 residues. Looked up from germline, CDR1 is SQVTM and CDR2 is ANQGSEA. V lost 6 bases, J lost 4 bases, and 7 bases stayed unmatched. The CDR3 coding sequence is TGCAGCGTGCCGGGACAGGGATCGTACGAGCAGTACTTC. It codes for CSVPGQGSYEQYF.

The V and J genes are TRBV9 and TRBJ2-2; either TRBD1 or TRBD2 may supply D (5 bases each). V lost 6 bases, J lost 5 bases, and 11 bases lay in between. This CDR3 contains 13 residues. Germline V gene data show CDR1 as SGDLS and CDR2 as YYNGEE. CDR3 amino acids: CASTGRSTGELFF. The CDR3 region has the DNA TGTGCCAGCACGGGGCGTTCAACCGGGGAGCTGTTTTTT.

This clone was seen a handful of times. This sequence joins TRBV5-1 and TRBJ2-7; D is uncertain. The CDR3 has 12 residues. V gave up 2 bases and J gave up 3 bases, with 6 bases separating them. From germline, CDR1 is SGHRS and CDR2 YFSETQ. CDR3 amino acids: CASSFDLYEQYF. CDR3 DNA: TGCGCCAGCAGCTTTGACCTCTACGAGCAGTACTTC.

Notes on this clone: A read error may produce the germline difference seen at one junction end. The V call is TRBV29-1, the J call TRBJ2-7; 9 bases are a match to TRBD1. Germline V gives CDR1 SQVTM, CDR2 ANQGSEA. This CDR3 has 13 residues. The CDR3 bases are TGCAGCGTAGAAGACAGGGGGTTGTACGAGCAGTACTTC. This encodes CSVEDRGLYEQYF.

The chain couples TRBV4-1 to TRBJ2-7, with TRBD1 identical over 8 bases. The CDR3 is 14 amino acids. V shed 3 bases, J shed 5 bases, and the junction held 6 bases outside the gene matches. The germline CDR1 and CDR2 sequences are MGHRA and YSYEKL. CDR3 protein: CASSHFRGRDEQYF. The CDR3 region has the DNA TGCGCCAGCAGCCACTTCAGGGGGCGCGACGAGCAGTACTTC.

V gene TRBV29-1 combines with J gene TRBJ1-1; 8 positions match TRBD1. The CDR3 loop spans 13 amino acids. Germline V CDR1 and CDR2: SQVTM, ANQGSEA. With 7 bases clipped from V and 1 base from J, the junction kept 5 bases outside the gene matches. In nucleotides, the CDR3 is TGCAGCGGGACAGGGTCAGAGAACACTGAAGCTTTCTTT. It yields the protein CSGTGSENTEAFF.

CDR3 region: CSVEDRVTNYGYTF. CDR3 nucleotides: TGCAGCGTTGAAGACAGGGTCACTAACTATGGCTACACCTTC. The V gene is TRBV29-1, the J gene TRBJ1-2; D possibly corresponds to TRBD1 (5 bases). This CDR3 contains 14 residues. V was clipped by 0 bases and J by 0 bases, with 8 bases between them. Germline V CDR1 and CDR2: SQVTM, ANQGSEA.

The chain uses TRBV7-8 and TRBJ1-1; D is uncertain. The CDR3 has 15 amino acids. Trimming removed 5 bases at V and 0 bases at J, with 13 bases between. Per the germline V gene, CDR1 is SGHVS and CDR2 is FQNEAQ. CDR3 residues: CASSKSTNLNTEAFF. CDR3 nucleotides: TGTGCCAGCAGCAAATCGACAAACCTGAACACTGAAGCTTTCTTT.

The V call is TRBV2, the J call TRBJ1-6; D uncertain. The CDR3 is 15 residues long. Germline CDR1 and CDR2: SNHLY and FYNNEI. V lost 3 bases to trimming and J lost 5 bases, with 11 bases between them. The chain's CDR3 is CASSELRMDNSPLHF. CDR3 bases: TGTGCCAGCAGTGAGCTACGGATGGATAATTCACCCCTCCACTTT.

The gene calls are TRBV25-1 and TRBJ2-1; no clear D gene. The CDR3 is 13 amino acids. Per germline, CDR1 MGHDK and CDR2 SYGVNS. Trimming left V 1 base short and J 8 bases short, with 9 bases between. CDR3 nucleotide sequence: TGTGCCAGCAGTGAATCGGGTGGGCATGAGCAGTTCTTC. This codes for CASSESGGHEQFF.

For the CDR3, the DNA is TGCGCCAGCAGCCAAGATACCGTGGGGTGGACTGAAGCTTTCTTT. It specifies CASSQDTVGWTEAFF. The V and J genes are TRBV4-1 and TRBJ1-1; D unresolved. Trimming left V 0 bases short and J 5 bases short, with 13 bases between. This CDR3 spans 15 amino acids. Per the germline V gene, CDR1 is MGHRA and CDR2 is YSYEKL.

V and J are TRBV30 and TRBJ2-5; D possibly corresponds to TRBD2 (5 bases). This CDR3 comprises 13 residues. Germline V gene sequence: CDR1 GTSNPN, CDR2 SVGIG (reference sequence). Trimming pared 5 bases from V and 5 bases from J, leaving 15 bases between. CDR3 in amino acids: CAWHISARETQYF. CDR3 coding DNA: TGTGCCTGGCATATTAGCGCGAGGGAGACCCAGTACTTC.

The V call is TRBV29-1, the J call TRBJ2-1; D not resolved. V lost 3 bases, J lost 7 bases, and 16 bases lay in between. CDR1 and CDR2 (germline): SQVTM, ANQGSEA. This CDR3 region has 14 residues. CDR3 sequence: CSVDRQKPPNEQFF. The DNA of the CDR3 is TGCAGCGTTGATCGTCAGAAGCCACCAAATGAGCAGTTCTTC.